This record covers a single TCR beta chain. The source of the sample is a study of blood T cell repertoires in COVID-19. The overall study: PBMCs, B-cell-depleted T cells, or T cells provided the cDNA or gDNA that made up the material.

The CDR3 covers 15 residues. CDR1 is SEHNR and CDR2 is FQNEAQ in the germline V gene (reference sequence). Losses at the gene ends were 9 bases for V and 5 bases for J; bases not matched to a gene: 9. In the source study's methods: Scientists estimated how many nucleated cells there were by amplifying reference gene primers. Clones were sequenced by immunoSEQ multiplex PCR, and TCRdb holds only the in-frame ones, with some missing. That table is the source of V, J and clone size, and D and trimming were worked out from the DNA. There are hundreds of thousands of clones in the sample; 75% to 90% occur only once, and 3.3% lies in the top ten. Ages ranged from about 18 to 89 years, with residence in more than 20 US areas. Each participant's cohort was designated according to participant-reported clinical history.

Sequenced sample: PBMCs or T cells enriched from blood (not recorded which). The receptor was derived from a middle-aged woman with acute COVID-19. V usage is TRBV7-9 and J usage is TRBJ2-1; 11 bases align to TRBD2. CDR3 in amino acids: CASYSGTSGHNEQFF. The CDR3 region has the DNA TGTGCCAGTTATTCCGGGACTAGCGGTCACAATGAGCAGTTCTTC.